The sequence of this T cell receptor (beta chain) was determined in a study of T-cell memory formation after mild COVID-19. Points from the study as a whole: Day 37-peaking second-wave clones had unconfirmed SARS-CoV-2 specificity.

The authors produced TCR alpha and TCR beta cDNA libraries with sample barcodes and UMIs by 5'RACE using constant-segment primers. TCRdb reprocessed the 5' RACE reads via MiXCR and lists one record per CDR3 protein. The data hold around 300,000 distinct CDR3 sequences, with roughly 13% observed a single time. This clonotype was counted only a few times. The antigen is not known. This TCR was sampled from a man aged 18 to 29 who had mild COVID-19 (a few samples of this study predate the infection). Cell type and time point are not known. Sequencing was performed on PBMCs or a T cell subset sorted from them (not recorded which).

The CDR3 DNA follows: TGTGCCAGCAGTTATGGGTTTACCGGTGATACGCAGTATTTT. As protein: CASSYGFTGDTQYF. The chain uses TRBV6-5 and TRBJ2-3; D uncertain. V was trimmed by 3 bases and J by 6 bases, leaving 13 bases between them. Germline V gene sequence: CDR1 MNHEY, CDR2 SVGAGI. CDR3 length: 14 residues.